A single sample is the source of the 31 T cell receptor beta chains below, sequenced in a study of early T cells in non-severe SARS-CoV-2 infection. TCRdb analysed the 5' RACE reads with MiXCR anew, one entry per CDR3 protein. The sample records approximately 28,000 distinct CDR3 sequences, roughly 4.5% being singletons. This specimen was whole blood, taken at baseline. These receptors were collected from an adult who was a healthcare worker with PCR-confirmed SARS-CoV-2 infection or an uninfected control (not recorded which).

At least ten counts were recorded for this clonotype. The CDR3 DNA reads TGCGCCAGCAGCCTTCAGCGGGATAGCACAGATACGCAGTATTTT. This encodes CASSLQRDSTDTQYF. This sequence joins TRBV5-1 and TRBJ2-3; the match to TRBD2 covers 7 bases. V lost 4 bases to trimming and J lost 0 bases; unmatched junction nucleotides: 5. Germline lookup yields CDR1 SGHRS and CDR2 YFSETQ. CDR3 size: 15 residues.

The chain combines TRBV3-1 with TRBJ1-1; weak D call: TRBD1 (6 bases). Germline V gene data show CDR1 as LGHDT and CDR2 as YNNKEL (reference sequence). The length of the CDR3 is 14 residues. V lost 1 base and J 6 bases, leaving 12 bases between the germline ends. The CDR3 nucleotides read TGTGCCAGCAGCCAAGGGTCCAGGGGTGCTGAAGCTTTCTTT. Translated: CASSQGSRGAEAFF.

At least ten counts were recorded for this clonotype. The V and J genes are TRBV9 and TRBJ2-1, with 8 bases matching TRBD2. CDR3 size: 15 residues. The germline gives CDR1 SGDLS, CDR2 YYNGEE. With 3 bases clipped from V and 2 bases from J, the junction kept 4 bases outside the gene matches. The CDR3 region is CASSAGGQAYNEQFF. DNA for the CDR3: TGTGCCAGCAGCGCGGGGGGGCAGGCCTACAATGAGCAGTTCTTC.

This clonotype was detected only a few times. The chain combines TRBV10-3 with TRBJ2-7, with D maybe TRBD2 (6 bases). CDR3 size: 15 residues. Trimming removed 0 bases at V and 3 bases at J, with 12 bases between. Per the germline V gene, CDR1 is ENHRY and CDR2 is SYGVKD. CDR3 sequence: CAISESLARSYEQYF. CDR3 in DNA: TGTGCCATCAGTGAGTCCCTAGCGAGAAGCTACGAGCAGTACTTC.

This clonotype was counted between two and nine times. CDR3 sequence (DNA): TGTGCCAGCAGCCTCACGGGGTTGGGGGCTGAAGCTTTCTTT. Encoded protein: CASSLTGLGAEAFF. The chain links TRBV14 to TRBJ1-1, with a tentative D call TRBD1 (5 bases). The germline V and J ends were trimmed by 4 bases and 6 bases, with 15 bases remaining between them. CDR3 length: 14 amino acids. Germline CDR1 and CDR2: SGHDN and FVKESK.

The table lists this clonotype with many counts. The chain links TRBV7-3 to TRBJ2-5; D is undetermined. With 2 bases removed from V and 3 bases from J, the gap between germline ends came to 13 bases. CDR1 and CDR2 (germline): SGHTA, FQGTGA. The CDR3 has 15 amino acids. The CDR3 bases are TGTGCCAGCAGCTTATGGCCTACCGGAAAAGAGACCCAGTACTTC. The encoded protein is CASSLWPTGKETQYF.

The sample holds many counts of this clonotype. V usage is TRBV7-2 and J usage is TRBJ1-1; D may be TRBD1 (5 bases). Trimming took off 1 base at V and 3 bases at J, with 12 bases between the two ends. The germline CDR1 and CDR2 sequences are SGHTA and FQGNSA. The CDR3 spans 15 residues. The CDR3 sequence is CASSLVQGGDTEAFF. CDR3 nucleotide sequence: TGTGCCAGCAGCTTAGTTCAGGGTGGTGACACTGAAGCTTTCTTT.

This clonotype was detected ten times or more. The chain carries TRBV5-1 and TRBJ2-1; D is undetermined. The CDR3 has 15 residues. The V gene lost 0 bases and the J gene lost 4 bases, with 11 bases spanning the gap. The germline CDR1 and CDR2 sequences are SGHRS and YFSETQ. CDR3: CASSLEADRYNEQFF. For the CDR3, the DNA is TGCGCCAGCAGCTTGGAGGCAGACCGATACAATGAGCAGTTCTTC.

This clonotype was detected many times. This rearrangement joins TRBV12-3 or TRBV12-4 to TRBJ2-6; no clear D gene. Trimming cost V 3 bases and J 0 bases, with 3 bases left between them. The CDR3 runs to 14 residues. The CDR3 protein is CASSFSSGANVLTF. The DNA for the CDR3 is TGTGCCAGCAGTTTCTCCTCTGGGGCCAACGTCCTGACTTTC.

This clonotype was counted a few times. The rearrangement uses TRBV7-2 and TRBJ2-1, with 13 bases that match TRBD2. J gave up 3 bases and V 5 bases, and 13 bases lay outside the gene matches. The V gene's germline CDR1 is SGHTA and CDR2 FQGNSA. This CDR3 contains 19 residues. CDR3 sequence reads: CASSTRTSGGAGGYNEQFF. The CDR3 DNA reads TGTGCCAGCAGCACTCGGACTAGCGGGGGAGCCGGGGGCTACAATGAGCAGTTCTTC.

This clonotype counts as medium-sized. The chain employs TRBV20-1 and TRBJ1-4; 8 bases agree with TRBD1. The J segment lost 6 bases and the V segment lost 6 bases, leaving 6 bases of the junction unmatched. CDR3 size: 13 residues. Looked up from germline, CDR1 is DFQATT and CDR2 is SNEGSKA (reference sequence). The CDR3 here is CSANRGGDEKLFF. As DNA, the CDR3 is TGCAGTGCAAACAGGGGGGGAGATGAAAAACTGTTTTTT.

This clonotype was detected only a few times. CDR3 protein: CASSLMVTDTQYF. The DNA for the CDR3 is TGTGCCAGCAGCTTAATGGTTACAGATACGCAGTATTTT. The chain employs TRBV7-2 and TRBJ2-3; no clear D. CDR3 length equals 13 residues. Germline values: CDR1 SGHTA, CDR2 FQGNSA. Trimming stripped 2 bases from V and 3 bases from J, with 6 bases between.

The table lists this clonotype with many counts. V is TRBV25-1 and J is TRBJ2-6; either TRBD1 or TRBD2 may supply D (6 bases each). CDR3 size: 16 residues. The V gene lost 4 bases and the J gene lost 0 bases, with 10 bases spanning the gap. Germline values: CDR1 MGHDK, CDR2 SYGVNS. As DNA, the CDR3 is TGTGCCAGCAGTGGGGGGGCAGACTCTGGGGCCAACGTCCTGACTTTC. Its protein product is CASSGGADSGANVLTF.

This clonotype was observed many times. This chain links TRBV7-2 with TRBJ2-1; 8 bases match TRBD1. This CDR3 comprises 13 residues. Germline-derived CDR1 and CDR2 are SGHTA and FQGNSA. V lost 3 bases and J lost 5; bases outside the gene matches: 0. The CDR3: CASSLDRDNEQFF. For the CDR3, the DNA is TGTGCCAGCAGCTTGGACAGGGACAATGAGCAGTTCTTC.

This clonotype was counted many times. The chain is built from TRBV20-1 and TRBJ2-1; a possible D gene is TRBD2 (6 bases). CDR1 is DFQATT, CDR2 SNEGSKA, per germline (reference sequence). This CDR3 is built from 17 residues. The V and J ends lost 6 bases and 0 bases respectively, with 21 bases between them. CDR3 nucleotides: TGCAGTGCCCTCGGAACAGCGGGTGCTATCTCCTACAATGAGCAGTTCTTC. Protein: CSALGTAGAISYNEQFF.

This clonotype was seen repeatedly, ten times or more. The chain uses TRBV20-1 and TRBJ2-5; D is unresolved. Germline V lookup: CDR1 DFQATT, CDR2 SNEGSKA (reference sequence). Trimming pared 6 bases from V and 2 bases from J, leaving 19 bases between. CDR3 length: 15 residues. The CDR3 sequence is CSAFGQTPGQETQYF. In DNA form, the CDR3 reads TGCAGTGCATTCGGGCAGACTCCTGGGCAAGAGACCCAGTACTTC.

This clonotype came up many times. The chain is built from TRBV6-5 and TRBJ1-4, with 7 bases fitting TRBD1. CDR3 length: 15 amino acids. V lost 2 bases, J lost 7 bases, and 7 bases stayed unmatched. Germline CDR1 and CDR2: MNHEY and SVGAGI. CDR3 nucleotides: TGTGCCAGCAGTTACGCGGGACAGAGGTCTGAAAAACTGTTTTTT. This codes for CASSYAGQRSEKLFF.

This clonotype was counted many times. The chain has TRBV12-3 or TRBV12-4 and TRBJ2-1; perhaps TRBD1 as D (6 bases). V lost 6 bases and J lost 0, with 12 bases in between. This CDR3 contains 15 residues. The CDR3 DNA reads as TGTGCCAGCAGCCACACAGGGAGCTCCTACAATGAGCAGTTCTTC. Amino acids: CASSHTGSSYNEQFF.

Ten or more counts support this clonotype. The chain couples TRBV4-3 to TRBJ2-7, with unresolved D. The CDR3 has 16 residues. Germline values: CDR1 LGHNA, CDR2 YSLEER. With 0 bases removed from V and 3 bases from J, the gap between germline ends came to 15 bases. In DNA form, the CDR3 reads TGCGCCAGCAGCCAAGATACCCCGAGGAAGGTCTACGAGCAGTACTTC. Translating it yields CASSQDTPRKVYEQYF.

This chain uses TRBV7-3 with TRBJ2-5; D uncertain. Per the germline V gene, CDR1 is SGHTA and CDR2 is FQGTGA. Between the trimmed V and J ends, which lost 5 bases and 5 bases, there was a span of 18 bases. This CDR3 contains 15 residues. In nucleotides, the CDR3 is TGTGCCAGCAGCAAAACCACGGATCCGGGTGAGACCCAGTACTTC. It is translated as CASSKTTDPGETQYF.

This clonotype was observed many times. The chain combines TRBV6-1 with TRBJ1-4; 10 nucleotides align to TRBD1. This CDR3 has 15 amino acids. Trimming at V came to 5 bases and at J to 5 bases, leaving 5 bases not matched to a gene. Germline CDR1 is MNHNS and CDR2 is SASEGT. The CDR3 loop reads CASSRPGQGNEKLFF. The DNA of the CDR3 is TGTGCCAGCAGTCGTCCGGGACAGGGGAATGAAAAACTGTTTTTT.

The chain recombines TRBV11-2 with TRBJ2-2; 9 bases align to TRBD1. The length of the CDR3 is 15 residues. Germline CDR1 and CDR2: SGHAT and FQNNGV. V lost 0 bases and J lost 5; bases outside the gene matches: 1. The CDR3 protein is CASSLDDRGTGELFF. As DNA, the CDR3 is TGTGCCAGCAGCTTAGATGACAGGGGGACCGGGGAGCTGTTTTTT.

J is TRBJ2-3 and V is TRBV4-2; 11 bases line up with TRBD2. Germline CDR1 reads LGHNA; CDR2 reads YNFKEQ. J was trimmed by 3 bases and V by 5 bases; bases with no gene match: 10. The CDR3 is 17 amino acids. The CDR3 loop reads CASSIATGTSGTDTQYF. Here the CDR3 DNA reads TGTGCCAGCAGCATCGCCACCGGGACTAGCGGTACAGATACGCAGTATTTT.

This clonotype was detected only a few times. Here the CDR3 DNA reads TGTGCCAGTAGTATATCCGAGGCAAGCGGGGAGCTGTTTTTT. This codes for CASSISEASGELFF. The chain has TRBV19 and TRBJ2-2, with D unresolved. The CDR3 runs to 14 residues. Germline V gene data show CDR1 as LNHDA and CDR2 as SQIVND (reference sequence). Trimming cost V 2 bases and J 7 bases, with 11 bases left between them.

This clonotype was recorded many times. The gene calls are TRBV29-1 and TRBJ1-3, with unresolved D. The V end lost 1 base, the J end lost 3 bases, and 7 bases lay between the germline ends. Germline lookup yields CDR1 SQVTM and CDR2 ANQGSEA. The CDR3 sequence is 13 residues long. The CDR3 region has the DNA TGCAGCGTTGAAGGCGCGGGTGGAAACACCATATATTTT. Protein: CSVEGAGGNTIYF.

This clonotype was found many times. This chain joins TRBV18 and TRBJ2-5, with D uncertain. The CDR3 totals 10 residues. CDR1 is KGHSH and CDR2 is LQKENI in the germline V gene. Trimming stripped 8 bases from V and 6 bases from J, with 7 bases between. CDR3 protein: CASLGQTQYF. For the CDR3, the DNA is TGTGCCAGCCTGGGCCAGACCCAGTACTTC. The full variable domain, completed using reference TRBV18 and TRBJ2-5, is NAGVMQNPRHLVRRRGQEARLRCSPMKGHSHVYWYRQLPEEGLKFMVYLQKENIIDESGMPKERFSAEFPKEGPSILRIQQVVRGDSAAYFCASLGQTQYFGPGTRLLVL.

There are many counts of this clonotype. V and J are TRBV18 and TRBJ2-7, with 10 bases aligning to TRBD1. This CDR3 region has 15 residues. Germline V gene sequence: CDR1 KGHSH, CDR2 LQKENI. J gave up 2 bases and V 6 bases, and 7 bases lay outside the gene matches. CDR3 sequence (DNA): TGTGCCAGCTCGATACCGGGACAGGGGACCTACGAGCAGTACTTC. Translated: CASSIPGQGTYEQYF.

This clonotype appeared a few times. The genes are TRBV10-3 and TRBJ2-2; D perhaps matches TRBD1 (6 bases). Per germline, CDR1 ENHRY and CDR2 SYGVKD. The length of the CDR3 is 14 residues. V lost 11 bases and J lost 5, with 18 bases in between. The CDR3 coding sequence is TGTGCCTCAGAAGAACAGGGAAATACCGGGGAGCTGTTTTTT. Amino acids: CASEEQGNTGELFF.

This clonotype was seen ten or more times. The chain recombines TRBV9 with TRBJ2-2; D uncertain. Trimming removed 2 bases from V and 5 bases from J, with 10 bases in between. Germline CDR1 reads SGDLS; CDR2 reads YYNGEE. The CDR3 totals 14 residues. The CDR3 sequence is CASSVVTDTGELFF. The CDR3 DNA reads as TGTGCCAGCAGCGTGGTGACTGATACCGGGGAGCTGTTTTTT.

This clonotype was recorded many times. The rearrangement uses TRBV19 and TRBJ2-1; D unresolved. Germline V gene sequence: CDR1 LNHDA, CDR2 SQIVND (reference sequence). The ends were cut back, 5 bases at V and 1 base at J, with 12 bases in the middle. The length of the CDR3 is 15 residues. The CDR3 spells CASSPSHVSYNEQFF. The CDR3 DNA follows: TGTGCCAGTAGTCCCTCACACGTATCCTACAATGAGCAGTTCTTC.

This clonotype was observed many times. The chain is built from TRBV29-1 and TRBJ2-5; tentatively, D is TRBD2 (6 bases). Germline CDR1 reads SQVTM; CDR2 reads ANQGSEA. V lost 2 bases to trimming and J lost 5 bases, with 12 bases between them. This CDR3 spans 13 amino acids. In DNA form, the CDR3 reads TGCAGCGTTGAACCCAGGGAGGCGGAGACCCAGTACTTC. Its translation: CSVEPREAETQYF.